This T cell receptor (beta chain) appears in the sequencing data of a study of blood T cell repertoires in COVID-19. Produced via immunoSEQ multiplex PCR; TCRdb's table is partial and in-frame only. This table has almost 95,000 clones, 80% to 85% appearing once. Specimen: peripheral blood. The sequence derives from a man aged 55 to 70 with acute or convalescent COVID-19.

The CDR3 loop reads CASSLGHLNTEAFF. The CDR3 DNA follows: TGTGCCAGCAGTCTCGGACACTTGAACACTGAAGCTTTCTTT. The V gene is TRBV6-2 or TRBV6-3, the J gene TRBJ1-1; a possible D gene is TRBD1 (5 bases). The ends were cut back, 5 bases at V and 0 bases at J, with 10 bases in the middle. The CDR3 is 14 amino acids. Per germline, CDR1 MNHEY and CDR2 SVGEGT.